One and the same sample provided the 7 T cell receptor beta chains below, sequenced in a study of cytomegalovirus exposure and HLA in healthy donors (dated by TCRdb to the late 2010s). Library preparation employed the immunoSEQ multiplex PCR assay. In its TCRdb copy, this immuneACCESS table keeps in-frame sequences only and misses some clones. Where compared with another copy, unresolved V genes explain less than half of these, and the others have no known cause. A total of approximately 220,000 clones appear in this sample, roughly 83% of them only once. The top ten constitute about 14% of the sample. Sequenced input: PBMCs. These receptors were taken from a woman aged 25 to 39 in good health and CMV-seropositive.

V is TRBV25-1 and J is TRBJ2-1, with D perhaps TRBD1 (5 bases). V was trimmed by 7 bases and J by 6 bases, leaving 13 bases between them. The CDR3 extends over 13 amino acids. Looked up from germline, CDR1 is MGHDK and CDR2 is SYGVNS. CDR3 in DNA: TGTGCCAGCAAGGGGCAAATAGTCAATGAGCAGTTCTTC. Amino acids: CASKGQIVNEQFF.

The V and J genes are TRBV29-1 and TRBJ2-7; no clear D. The V end lost 5 bases, the J end lost 4 bases, and 9 bases lay between the germline ends. Germline V gives CDR1 SQVTM, CDR2 ANQGSEA. The CDR3 is 11 residues long. This CDR3 reads CSVFRNYEQYF. DNA for the CDR3: TGCAGCGTTTTTCGGAATTACGAGCAGTACTTC.

The chain joins TRBV14 to TRBJ2-1, with a weak D call TRBD2 (6 bases). Germline CDR1 reads SGHDN; CDR2 reads FVKESK. The CDR3 is made up of 15 amino acids. V lost 5 bases and J 4 bases, leaving 15 bases between the germline ends. The CDR3, as DNA: TGTGCCAGCAGCTCAGGGAGGACGCCTTACAATGAGCAGTTCTTC. It yields the protein CASSSGRTPYNEQFF.

The rearrangement links TRBV9 to TRBJ1-2, with D possibly TRBD1 on 5 matching bases. Between the trimmed V and J ends, which lost 3 bases and 8 bases, there was a span of 14 bases. The V gene's germline CDR1 is SGDLS and CDR2 YYNGEE. This CDR3 is 13 amino acids long. In DNA form, the CDR3 reads TGTGCCAGCAGCGCGCCAGGGAGAGGAGGCTACACCTTC. Translation: CASSAPGRGGYTF.

The table lists this clone with many counts. V usage is TRBV27 and J usage is TRBJ2-1; 10 bases are a match to TRBD2. This CDR3 has 21 residues. Germline CDR1 reads MNHEY; CDR2 reads SMNVEV (reference sequence). The V gene end was trimmed by 8 bases and the J gene end by 3 bases; junction bases not matched to a gene: 25. As DNA, the CDR3 is TGTGCCAGCGGGCCAGCGGGAGGGACGACCAGAACCCTGTCAAACTACAATGAGCAGTTCTTC. Translation: CASGPAGGTTRTLSNYNEQFF.

The chain links TRBV4-1 to TRBJ2-2; TRBD2 agrees at 9 bases. J gave up 2 bases and V 1 base, and 14 bases lay outside the gene matches. CDR3 length: 20 amino acids. Germline V CDR1 and CDR2: MGHRA, YSYEKL. The CDR3 spells CASSQGWTSAPFGNTGELFF. The CDR3 nucleotides read TGCGCCAGCAGCCAAGGGTGGACTAGCGCACCTTTTGGAAACACCGGGGAGCTGTTTTTT.

The V gene is TRBV27, the J gene TRBJ2-7, with a tentative D call TRBD1 (6 bases). The ends were cut back, 3 bases at V and 4 bases at J, with 10 bases in the middle. Germline V gene sequence: CDR1 MNHEY, CDR2 SMNVEV (reference sequence). This CDR3 is 13 amino acids long. This CDR3 is CASSFLQGYEQYF. The CDR3 DNA sequence: TGTGCCAGCAGTTTCCTACAGGGTTACGAGCAGTACTTC.